The rows below give T cell receptor beta chains drawn from one sample of a study of CD8+ T cells in alopecia areata. TCRdb keeps only in-frame clones here, not all; method: immunoSEQ multiplex PCR. The sample holds around 65,000 clones, about 45% seen once. Specimen: CD8+ T cells sorted from blood, collected at week 0. The receptor set was obtained from a human donor with alopecia areata. The CDR3 runs from the conserved cysteine through the conserved F or W. D genes are given only for firm matches. Clone size is not always given. Where it is, it says once, few, many or a class for expanded clones.

j_gene,d_gene,v_gene,abundance,CDR3nt,CDR3aa
TRBJ2-7,TRBD2,TRBV6-5,NA,TGTGCCAGCAGTTTTGGCGGGAGGGCCGGTGAGCAGTACTTC,CASSFGGRAGEQYF
TRBJ1-5,NA,TRBV2,few,TGTGCCAGCAGTGAAGTTGTGGGTAATCAGCCCCAGCATTTT,CASSEVVGNQPQHF
TRBJ2-1,NA,TRBV28,NA,TGTGCCAGCAGCCTCGAGAACAATGAGCAGTTCTTC,CASSLENNEQFF
TRBJ2-1,TRBD1,TRBV27,few,TGTGCCAGCAGTTTATCCGGGACAGGGTTGAATGAGCAGTTCTTC,CASSLSGTGLNEQFF
TRBJ2-7,TRBD2,TRBV13,NA,TGTGCCAGCAGCTTAGAGCCCCGGGAGGGCCAATGGGAGCAGTACTTC,CASSLEPREGQWEQYF
TRBJ1-1,NA,TRBV29-1,few,TGCAGCGTCCCCGGCATTCCGACTGAAGCTTTCTTT,CSVPGIPTEAFF
TRBJ2-3,TRBD2,TRBV11-2,NA,TGTGCCAGCAGCTTATACTCGCGGGAGGTCCGGTATTTT,CASSLYSREVRYF
TRBJ2-3,NA,TRBV14,NA,TGTGCCAGCAGCCCCTGGGGCACAGATACGCAGTATTTT,CASSPWGTDTQYF
TRBJ2-1,NA,TRBV30,NA,TGTGCCTGGACGGACCTCAGCTCCTACAATGAGCAGTTCTTC,CAWTDLSSYNEQFF
TRBJ2-3,NA,TRBV13,NA,TGTGCCAGCAGCTTAGGTCGGGGAACAGATACGCAGTATTTT,CASSLGRGTDTQYF
TRBJ2-5,NA,TRBV11-2,NA,TGTGCCAGCAGCTTATCCCGGGGTGGAGAGACCGAGACCCAGTACTTC,CASSLSRGGETETQYF
TRBJ2-1,NA,TRBV29-1,NA,TGCAGCGTTGAAGACCGGGCCCGCTCCTACAATGAGCAGTTCTTC,CSVEDRARSYNEQFF
TRBJ1-1,NA,TRBV7-8,few,TGTGCCAGCAGCCCGGGGTCTTTTGAAGCTTTCTTT,CASSPGSFEAFF
TRBJ2-5,TRBD1,TRBV27,NA,TGTGCCAGCAGTCCCGGACCCCCAGGGGGAACCCAGTACTTC,CASSPGPPGGTQYF
TRBJ2-7,TRBD1,TRBV4-1,NA,TGCGCCAGCAGCCAATATAACACAGGGGCCTACGAGCAGTACTTC,CASSQYNTGAYEQYF
TRBJ2-7,TRBD2,TRBV7-9,NA,TGTGCCAGTGGTGGGACTAGTCTCCACGAGCAGTACTTC,CASGGTSLHEQYF
TRBJ2-2,TRBD2,TRBV29-1,NA,TGCAGCGTTGTAGGTCTAGCGGGAGCCGGGGAGCTGTTTTTT,CSVVGLAGAGELFF
TRBJ2-7,TRBD2,TRBV29-1,few,TGCAGCGTCTCGACAAGCGGGATTACCTACGAGCAGTACTTC,CSVSTSGITYEQYF
TRBJ2-1,NA,TRBV27,once,TGTGCCAGCAGTTCGGGGCGATACAATGAGCAGTTCTTC,CASSSGRYNEQFF
TRBJ2-7,NA,TRBV27,NA,TGTGCCAGCAGCCCCTTTAGGGGTGGGACCTACGAGCAGTACTTC,CASSPFRGGTYEQYF
TRBJ2-1,NA,TRBV27,NA,TGTGCCAGCAGTTTGGGGGGACGCGAGCAGTTCTTC,CASSLGGREQFF
TRBJ2-7,TRBD1,TRBV27,NA,TGTGCCAGCAGTCCCTTAGGGAGGACAGGGGGCTACGAGCAGTACTTC,CASSPLGRTGGYEQYF
TRBJ1-2,TRBD1,TRBV4-1,many,TGCGCCAGCAGCCTCCGACAGGGCGATGGCTACACCTTC,CASSLRQGDGYTF
TRBJ1-2,NA,TRBV10-2,NA,TGCGCCAGCAGTGAGCTGGATGGCTACACCTTC,CASSELDGYTF
TRBJ1-3,NA,TRBV4-1,NA,TGCGCCAGCAGCCATCTTCACGGAAACACCATATATTTT,CASSHLHGNTIYF
TRBJ2-1,TRBD2,TRBV19,NA,TGTGCCAGTAAGGTGGGGGGGATCGGCAATGAGCAGTTCTTC,CASKVGGIGNEQFF
TRBJ2-6,NA,TRBV29-1,few,TGCAGCGTTGAAGGGACACACTACTCTGGGGCCAACGTCCTGACTTTC,CSVEGTHYSGANVLTF
TRBJ2-7,NA,TRBV5-1,NA,TGCGCCAGCAGCTCATACTATAGCGTCCTGGACGAGCAGTACTTC,CASSSYYSVLDEQYF
TRBJ1-2,NA,TRBV29-1,NA,TGCAGCGTTGGGGTCGGGGTTGGCTACACCTTC,CSVGVGVGYTF
TRBJ1-1,NA,TRBV7-9,NA,TGTGCCAGCAGTGCGATCGGCACTGAAGCTTTCTTT,CASSAIGTEAFF
TRBJ1-5,NA,TRBV28,few,TGTGCCAGCAGTATCGGGACGCCCCAGCATTTT,CASSIGTPQHF
TRBJ2-1,TRBD2,TRBV15,NA,TGTGCCACCAGTCTCCCCGGGGGGAGGGATGAGCAGTTCTTC,CATSLPGGRDEQFF
TRBJ2-1,NA,TRBV27,NA,TGTGCCAGCAGTTGGAGTGCTCTGCGGACCCAGTTCTTC,CASSWSALRTQFF
TRBJ2-7,NA,TRBV29-1,NA,TGCAGCGTCGGGGGTAGCTCCTACGAGCAGTACTTC,CSVGGSSYEQYF
TRBJ1-4,NA,TRBV7-2,NA,TGTGCCAGCAGCTTAAGAAGCGGCGAAAAACTGTTTTTT,CASSLRSGEKLFF
TRBJ1-5,NA,TRBV2,few,TGTGCCAGCAGCCCCACCGGTGCCCGCCATCAGCCCCAGCATTTT,CASSPTGARHQPQHF
TRBJ2-1,TRBD2,TRBV4-3,NA,TGCGCCAGCAGCCAAGAATGGGAGCTAGCGGATAGCAGCTCCTACAATGAGCAGTTCTTC,CASSQEWELADSSSYNEQFF
TRBJ2-3,NA,TRBV29-1,NA,TGCAGCGTTTTTGGAGGTATATTGGGCACAGATACGCAGTATTTT,CSVFGGILGTDTQYF
TRBJ2-2,NA,TRBV4-3,NA,TGCGCCAGCAGCCAAGAAACGGCAGGGGTTAGCACCGGGGAGCTGTTTTTT,CASSQETAGVSTGELFF
TRBJ2-7,TRBD1,TRBV29-1,few,TGCAGCGTTGAGGTTTCAGGGGGCTCCTACGAGCAGTACTTC,CSVEVSGGSYEQYF
TRBJ2-2,NA,TRBV7-8,few,TGTGCCAGCAGCTTAGCAGGGCGGGTTTACACCGGGGAGCTGTTTTTT,CASSLAGRVYTGELFF
TRBJ1-5,NA,TRBV7-9,NA,TGTGCCAGCAGCCTGGGGGGTCAGCCCCAGCATTTT,CASSLGGQPQHF
TRBJ2-1,NA,TRBV30,NA,TGTGCCTGGAGTGTCTCCGCCAATGAGCAGTTCTTC,CAWSVSANEQFF
TRBJ2-7,TRBD2,TRBV5-6,few,TGTGCCAGCAGCCAAACTAGCGGGCACTACGAGCAGTACTTC,CASSQTSGHYEQYF
TRBJ2-2,NA,TRBV19,NA,TGTGCCAGTAGTATAGGGCAGAACACCGGGGAGCTGTTTTTT,CASSIGQNTGELFF
TRBJ2-1,NA,TRBV7-9,NA,TGTGCCAGCAGCTCCTACTACAATGAGCAGTTCTTC,CASSSYYNEQFF
TRBJ2-7,TRBD2,TRBV4-1,NA,TGCGCCAGCAGCCGACCGGGACTAGCGAGCTCCTACGAGCAGTACTTC,CASSRPGLASSYEQYF
TRBJ2-2,NA,TRBV25-1,few,TGTGCCAGTAGCGAAACGAACACCGGGGAGCTGTTTTTT,CASSETNTGELFF